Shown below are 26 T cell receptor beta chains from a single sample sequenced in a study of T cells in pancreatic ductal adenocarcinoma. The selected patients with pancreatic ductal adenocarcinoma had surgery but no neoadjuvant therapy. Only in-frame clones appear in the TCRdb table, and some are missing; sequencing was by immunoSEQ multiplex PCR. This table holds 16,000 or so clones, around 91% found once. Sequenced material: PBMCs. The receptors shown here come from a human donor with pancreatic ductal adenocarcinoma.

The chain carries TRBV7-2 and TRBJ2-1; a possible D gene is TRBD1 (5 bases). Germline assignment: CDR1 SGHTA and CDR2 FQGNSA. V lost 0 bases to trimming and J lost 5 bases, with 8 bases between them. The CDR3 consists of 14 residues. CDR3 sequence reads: CASSLARTNNEQFF. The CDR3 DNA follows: TGTGCCAGCAGCTTAGCGCGGACAAACAATGAGCAGTTCTTC.

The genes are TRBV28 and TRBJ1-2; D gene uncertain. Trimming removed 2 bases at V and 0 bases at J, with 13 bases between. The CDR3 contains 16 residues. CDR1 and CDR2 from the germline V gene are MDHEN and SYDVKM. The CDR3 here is CASSLLAGPTNYGYTF. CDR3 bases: TGTGCCAGCAGTTTACTGGCAGGCCCCACTAACTATGGCTACACCTTC.

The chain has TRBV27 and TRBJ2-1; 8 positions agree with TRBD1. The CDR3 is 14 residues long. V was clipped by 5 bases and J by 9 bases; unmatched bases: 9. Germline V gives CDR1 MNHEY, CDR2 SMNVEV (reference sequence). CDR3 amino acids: CASSLWTGTAEQFF. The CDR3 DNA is TGTGCCAGCAGTCTCTGGACAGGGACGGCTGAGCAGTTCTTC.

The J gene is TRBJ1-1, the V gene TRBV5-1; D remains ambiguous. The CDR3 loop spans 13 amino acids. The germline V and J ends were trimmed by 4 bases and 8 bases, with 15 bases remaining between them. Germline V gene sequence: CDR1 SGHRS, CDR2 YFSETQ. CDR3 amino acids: CASSIDPSAEAFF. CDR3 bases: TGCGCCAGCAGCATAGACCCTTCCGCCGAAGCTTTCTTT. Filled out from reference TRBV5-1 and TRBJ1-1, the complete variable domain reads KAGVTQTPRYLIKTRGQQVTLSCSPISGHRSVSWYQQTPGQGLQFLFEYFSETQRNKGNFPGRFSGRQFSNSRSEMNVSTLELGDSALYLCASSIDPSAEAFFGQGTRLTVV.

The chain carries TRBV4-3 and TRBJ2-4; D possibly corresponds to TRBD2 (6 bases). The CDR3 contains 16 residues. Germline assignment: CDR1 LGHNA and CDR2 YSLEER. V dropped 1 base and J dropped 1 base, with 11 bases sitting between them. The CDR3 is CASSQAFGGAKNIQYF. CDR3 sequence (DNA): TGCGCCAGCAGCCAAGCCTTTGGGGGGGCCAAAAACATTCAGTACTTC.

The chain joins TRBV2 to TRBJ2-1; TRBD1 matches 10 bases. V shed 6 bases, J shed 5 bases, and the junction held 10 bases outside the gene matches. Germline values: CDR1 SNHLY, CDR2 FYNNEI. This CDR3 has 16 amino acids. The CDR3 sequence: CASSGHRDRGDNEQFF. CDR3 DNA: TGTGCCAGCAGCGGACACCGGGACAGGGGAGACAATGAGCAGTTCTTC.

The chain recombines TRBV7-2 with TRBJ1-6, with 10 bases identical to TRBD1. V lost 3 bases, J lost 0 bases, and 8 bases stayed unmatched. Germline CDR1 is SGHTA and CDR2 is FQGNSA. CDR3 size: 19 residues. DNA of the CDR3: TGTGCCAGCAGCTTCCCATCGGGACAGGGGAGCTCCTATAATTCACCCCTCCACTTT. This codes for CASSFPSGQGSSYNSPLHF.

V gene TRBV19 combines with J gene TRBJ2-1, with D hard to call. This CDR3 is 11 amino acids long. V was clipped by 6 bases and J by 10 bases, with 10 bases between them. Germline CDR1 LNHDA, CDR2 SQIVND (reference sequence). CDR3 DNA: TGTGCCAGTAGCCGCTGGAGCGAGCAGTTCTTC. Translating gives CASSRWSEQFF.

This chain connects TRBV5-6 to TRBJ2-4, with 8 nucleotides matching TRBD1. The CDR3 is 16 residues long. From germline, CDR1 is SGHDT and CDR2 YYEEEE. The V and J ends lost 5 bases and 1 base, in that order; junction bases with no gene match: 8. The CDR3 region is CASSLRRTGAKNIQYF. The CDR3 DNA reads TGTGCCAGCAGTCTCCGGAGGACAGGGGCCAAAAACATTCAGTACTTC.

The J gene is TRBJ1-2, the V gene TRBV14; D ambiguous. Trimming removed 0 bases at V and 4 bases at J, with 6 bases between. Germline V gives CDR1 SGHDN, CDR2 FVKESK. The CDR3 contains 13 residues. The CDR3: CASSQDRVYGYTF. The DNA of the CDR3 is TGTGCCAGCAGCCAAGATCGAGTCTATGGCTACACCTTC.

For the CDR3, the DNA is TGTGCCAGCAGCTTAGATGGGAGTATCACTGAAGCTTTCTTT. Protein product: CASSLDGSITEAFF. The chain joins TRBV11-2 to TRBJ1-1, with D uncertain. Per germline, CDR1 SGHAT and CDR2 FQNNGV. Trimming took 0 bases from V and 4 from J, leaving 9 bases between them. The CDR3 loop spans 14 amino acids.

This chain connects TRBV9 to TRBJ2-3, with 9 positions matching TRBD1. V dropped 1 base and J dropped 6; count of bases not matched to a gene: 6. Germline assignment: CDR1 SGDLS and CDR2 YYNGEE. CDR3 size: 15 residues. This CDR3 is CASSVIGTGSDTQYF. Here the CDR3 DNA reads TGTGCCAGCAGCGTAATCGGGACAGGGTCCGATACGCAGTATTTT.

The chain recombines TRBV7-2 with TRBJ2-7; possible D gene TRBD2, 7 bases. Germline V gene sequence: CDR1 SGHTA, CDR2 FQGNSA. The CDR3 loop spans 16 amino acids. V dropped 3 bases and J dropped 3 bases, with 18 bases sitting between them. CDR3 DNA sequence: TGTGCCAGCAGCTTCGTTTTGGGGGGGCCTAACTACGAGCAGTACTTC. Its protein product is CASSFVLGGPNYEQYF.

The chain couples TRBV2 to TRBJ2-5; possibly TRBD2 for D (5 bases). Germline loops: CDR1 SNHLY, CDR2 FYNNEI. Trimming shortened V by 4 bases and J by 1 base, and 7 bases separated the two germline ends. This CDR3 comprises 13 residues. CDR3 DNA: TGTGCCAGCAGTGGTGAGGGCCAAGAGACCCAGTACTTC. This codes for CASSGEGQETQYF.

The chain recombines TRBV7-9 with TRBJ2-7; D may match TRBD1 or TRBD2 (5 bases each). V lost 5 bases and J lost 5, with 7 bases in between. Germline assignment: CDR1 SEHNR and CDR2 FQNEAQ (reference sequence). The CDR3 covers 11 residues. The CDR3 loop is CASSMGHEQYF. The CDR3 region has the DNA TGTGCCAGCAGCATGGGACACGAGCAGTACTTC. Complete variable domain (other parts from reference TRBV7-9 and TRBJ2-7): DTGVSQNPRHKITKRGQNVTFRCDPISEHNRLYWYRQTLGQGPEFLTYFQNEAQLEKSRLLSDRFSAERPKGSFSTLEIQRTEQGDSAMYLCASSMGHEQYFGPGTRLTVT.

CDR3 nucleotide sequence: TGTGCCAGCTCACCATCGGGACTAGCGGGAGCAGGCGCAGATACGCAGTATTTT. This translates into CASSPSGLAGAGADTQYF. The chain uses TRBV18 and TRBJ2-3; 14 bases map to TRBD2. V shed 2 bases and J 4 bases; nucleotides not matched to a gene: 8. CDR1 is KGHSH and CDR2 is LQKENI in the germline V gene. This CDR3 spans 18 amino acids.

CDR3 residues: CASSPGQNGGYTF. The CDR3 nucleotides are TGTGCCAGTAGCCCAGGACAGAATGGAGGCTACACCTTC. The genes are TRBV19 and TRBJ1-2; D possibly corresponds to TRBD1 (6 bases). Trimming pared 6 bases from V and 8 bases from J, leaving 16 bases between. Germline V gene sequence: CDR1 LNHDA, CDR2 SQIVND (reference sequence). This CDR3 has 13 residues.

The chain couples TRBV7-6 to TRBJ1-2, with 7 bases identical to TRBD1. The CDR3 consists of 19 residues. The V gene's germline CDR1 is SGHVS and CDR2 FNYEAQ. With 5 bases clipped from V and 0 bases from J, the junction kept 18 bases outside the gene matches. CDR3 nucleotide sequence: TGTGCCAGCAGCCACTTTGGGTCAGGGGGGCGACGAGCTAACTATGGCTACACCTTC. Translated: CASSHFGSGGRRANYGYTF.

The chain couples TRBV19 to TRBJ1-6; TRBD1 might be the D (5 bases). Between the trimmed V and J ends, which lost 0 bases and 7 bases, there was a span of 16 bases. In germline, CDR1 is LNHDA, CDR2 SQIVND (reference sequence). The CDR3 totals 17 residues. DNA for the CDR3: TGTGCCAGTAGTATAGATCTGGTCAGGGAACACAATTCACCCCTCCACTTT. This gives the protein CASSIDLVREHNSPLHF. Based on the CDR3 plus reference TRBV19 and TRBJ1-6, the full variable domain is DGGITQSPKYLFRKEGQNVTLSCEQNLNHDAMYWYRQDPGQGLRLIYYSQIVNDFQKGDIAEGYSVSREKKESFPLTVTSAQKNPTAFYLCASSIDLVREHNSPLHFGNGTRLTVT.

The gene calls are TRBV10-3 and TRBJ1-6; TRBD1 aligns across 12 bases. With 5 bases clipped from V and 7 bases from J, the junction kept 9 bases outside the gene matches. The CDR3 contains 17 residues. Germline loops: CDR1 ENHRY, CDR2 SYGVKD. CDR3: CAISTPGQGARNSPLHF. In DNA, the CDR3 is TGTGCCATCAGTACACCGGGACAGGGGGCGAGAAATTCACCCCTCCACTTT.

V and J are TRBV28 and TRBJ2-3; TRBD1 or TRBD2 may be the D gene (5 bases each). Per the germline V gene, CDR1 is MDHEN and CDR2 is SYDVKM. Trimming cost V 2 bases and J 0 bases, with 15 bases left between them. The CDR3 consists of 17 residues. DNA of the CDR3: TGTGCCAGCAGTTTAACCGGGACGGGGTATAGCACAGATACGCAGTATTTT. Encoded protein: CASSLTGTGYSTDTQYF.

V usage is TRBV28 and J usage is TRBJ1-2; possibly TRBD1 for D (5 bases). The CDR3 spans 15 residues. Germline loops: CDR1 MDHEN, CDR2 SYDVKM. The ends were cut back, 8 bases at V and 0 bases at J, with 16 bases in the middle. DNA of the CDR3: TGTGCCAGCGGGGGAAGGGGCAGGGCTAACTATGGCTACACCTTC. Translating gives CASGGRGRANYGYTF.

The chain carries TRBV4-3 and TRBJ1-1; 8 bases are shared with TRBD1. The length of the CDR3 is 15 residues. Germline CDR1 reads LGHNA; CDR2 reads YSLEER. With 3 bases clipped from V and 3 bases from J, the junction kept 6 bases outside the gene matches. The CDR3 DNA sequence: TGCGCCAGCAGCCAGGACAGGGCTACCTACACTGAAGCTTTCTTT. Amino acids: CASSQDRATYTEAFF.

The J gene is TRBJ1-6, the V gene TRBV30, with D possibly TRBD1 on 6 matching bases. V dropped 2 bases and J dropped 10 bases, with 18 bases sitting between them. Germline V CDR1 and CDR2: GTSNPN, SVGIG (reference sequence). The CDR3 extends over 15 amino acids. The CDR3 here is CAWSPRGGLGSPLHF. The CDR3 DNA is TGTGCCTGGAGTCCACGGGGGGGGCTAGGCTCACCCCTCCACTTT.

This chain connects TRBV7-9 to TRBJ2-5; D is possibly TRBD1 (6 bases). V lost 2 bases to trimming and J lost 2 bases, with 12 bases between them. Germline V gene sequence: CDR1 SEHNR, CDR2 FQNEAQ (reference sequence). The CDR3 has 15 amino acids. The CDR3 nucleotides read TGTGCCAGCAGCTTATTAGGTCAGGGGCAAGAGACCCAGTACTTC. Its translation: CASSLLGQGQETQYF.

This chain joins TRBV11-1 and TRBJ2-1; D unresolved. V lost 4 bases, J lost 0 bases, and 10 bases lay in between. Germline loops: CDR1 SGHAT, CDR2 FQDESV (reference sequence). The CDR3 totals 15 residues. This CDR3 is CASSSLEISYNEQFF. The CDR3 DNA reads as TGTGCCAGCAGCTCGCTCGAGATCTCCTACAATGAGCAGTTCTTC.